This T cell receptor (beta chain) was captured by sequencing in a study of blood T cells in healthy people across ages. The second PCR ran roughly 6 to 11 cycles with a sample-barcoded 5' primer and J-beta primers. TCRdb processed the 5' RACE reads anew with MiXCR; each CDR3 protein has one entry. The sample includes 800,000 or so distinct CDR3 sequences, roughly 25% of them seen just once. The donors, healthy Caucasians from Russia, were aged roughly 6 to 95. Every donor provided 8.5 to 10 milliliters of peripheral blood. Germline CDR1 LNHNV, CDR2 YYDKDF (reference sequence). This CDR3 is 14 amino acids long. Trimming shortened V by 2 bases and J by 3 bases, and 8 bases separated the two germline ends. The data were also submitted as part of a second study, on T cells of mothers and their children. From that paper: Nobody spotted any persistent microchimeric T cell clones.

The chain has TRBV15 and TRBJ1-5; D is perhaps TRBD1 (5 bases). The sequence derives from a boy aged 10-17 years in good health. Sequences were obtained from blood. In nucleotides, the CDR3 is TGTGCCACCAGCAGAAGACAGACCAATCAGCCCCAGCATTTT. It translates to CATSRRQTNQPQHF.